Below, 7 T cell receptor beta chains from the same sample are listed, as sequenced in a study of T cells in Graves' hyperthyroidism and ophthalmopathy. From RNA transcripts, TCR beta CDR3 regions were amplified. First-round RT-PCR of the TCR CDR3 relied on the HTBI primer set. TCRdb redid the calling of the multiplex PCR reads with MiXCR, one entry per CDR3 protein. The sample contains some 720,000 distinct CDR3 sequences, roughly 15% of which appear only once. The sample was blood. These receptors were obtained from a man between 18 and 29 years old with Graves' hyperthyroidism.

This clonotype has at least ten counts. The V call is TRBV28, the J call TRBJ1-2; D is undetermined. In germline, CDR1 is MDHEN, CDR2 SYDVKM. This CDR3 has 13 amino acids. V lost 7 bases and J 1 base, leaving 10 bases between the germline ends. Here the CDR3 reads CASMVPDNYGYTF. As DNA, the CDR3 is TGTGCCAGCATGGTGCCTGATAACTATGGCTACACCTTC.

This clonotype was seen at least ten times. The chain's CDR3 is CASKAAGDAGELFF. The CDR3 nucleotides are TGTGCCAGCAAGGCGGCGGGAGACGCCGGGGAGCTGTTTTTT. This rearrangement joins TRBV28 to TRBJ2-2, with 7 bases fitting TRBD2. CDR1 MDHEN and CDR2 SYDVKM come from the germline V gene. CDR3 size: 14 residues. V dropped 7 bases and J dropped 6; count of bases not matched to a gene: 8. The complete variable domain, with remaining parts taken from reference TRBV28 and TRBJ2-2, reads DVKVTQSSRYLVKRTGEKVFLECVQDMDHENMFWYRQDPGLGLRLIYFSYDVKMKEKGDIPEGYSVSREKKERFSLILESASTNQTSMYLCASKAAGDAGELFFGEGSRLTVL.

This rearrangement joins TRBV7-6 to TRBJ2-7; TRBD1 might be the D (5 bases). Trimming pared 1 base from V and 0 bases from J, leaving 16 bases between. Germline CDR1 SGHVS, CDR2 FNYEAQ. The CDR3 length is 17 residues. The CDR3 region is CASSLEASQGYSYEQYF. The CDR3 DNA reads as TGTGCCAGCAGCTTAGAGGCGAGTCAGGGTTACTCCTACGAGCAGTACTTC.

As DNA, the CDR3 is TGTGCCACCAGCAGAGATACCAGACCACTCCAGTATTTT. Its protein product is CATSRDTRPLQYF. The V and J genes are TRBV15 and TRBJ2-3; no clear D gene. The germline V and J ends were trimmed by 0 bases and 12 bases, with 13 bases remaining between them. Germline V CDR1 and CDR2: LNHNV, YYDKDF (reference sequence). The CDR3 loop spans 13 amino acids.

V is TRBV27 and J is TRBJ1-1; D might be TRBD1 (5 bases). V lost 2 bases and J 4 bases, leaving 11 bases between the germline ends. Germline lookup yields CDR1 MNHEY and CDR2 SMNVEV (reference sequence). This CDR3 has 14 residues. In DNA form, the CDR3 reads TGTGCCAGCAGTTTAATCCTAGGGGCCACTGAAGCTTTCTTT. Translation: CASSLILGATEAFF.

This clonotype was observed at least ten times. The chain employs TRBV28 and TRBJ2-6; 7 bases line up with TRBD1. The CDR3 spans 15 residues. The trim removed 8 bases at V and 4 bases at J, leaving 8 bases unmatched. Germline values: CDR1 MDHEN, CDR2 SYDVKM. CDR3 DNA: TGTGCCAGCGCAACCACAGGGGACGGGGCCAACGTCCTGACTTTC. It codes for CASATTGDGANVLTF.

There are a few counts of this clonotype. This chain uses TRBV7-3 with TRBJ2-2; D perhaps matches TRBD2 (6 bases). The CDR3 sequence is 16 residues long. The germline V gene encodes CDR1 SGHTA and CDR2 FQGTGA. V was pared by 5 bases and J by 1 base, with 14 bases between. The DNA for the CDR3 is TGTGCCAGCAGCCCCGTGGGGGGACTGAACACCGGGGAGCTGTTTTTT. Its protein is CASSPVGGLNTGELFF.